Listed below are T cell receptor beta chains from one sample, sequenced in a study of cytomegalovirus exposure and HLA in healthy donors. Data came from immunoSEQ multiplex PCR; TCRdb stores just in-frame clones and leaves some out. This sample has around 120,000 clones, with roughly 80% found just once. The sequenced material came from PBMCs. These receptors were taken from a woman aged 40-49 years in good health and CMV-seropositive. The CDR3 runs from the conserved cysteine through the conserved F or W. Each record gives: V gene, D gene, clone size, J gene, CDR3 DNA, CDR3 protein. A D gene is named only where the DNA matches it firmly. A row's size may be missing; if present it is once, few, many or a size class.

V gene: TRBV13; D gene: NA; clone size: NA; J gene: TRBJ2-2; CDR3 DNA: TGTGCCAGCAGTCCCCGTCGGGGGAGGAGCACCGGGGAGCTGTTTTTT; CDR3 protein: CASSPRRGRSTGELFF
V gene: TRBV7-9; D gene: TRBD1; clone size: NA; J gene: TRBJ2-1; CDR3 DNA: TGTGCCAGCAGCTCAGGGGGTGAGGTACGCGATGAGCAGTTCTTC; CDR3 protein: CASSSGGEVRDEQFF
V gene: TRBV5-4; D gene: TRBD1; clone size: NA; J gene: TRBJ2-2; CDR3 DNA: TGTGCCAGCAGCTTTGGGGGCAGGGGGCATGGCACCGGGGAGCTGTTTTTT; CDR3 protein: CASSFGGRGHGTGELFF
V gene: TRBV9; D gene: TRBD1; clone size: NA; J gene: TRBJ2-3; CDR3 DNA: TGTGCCAGCAGTTCAGACAGGGACACAGATACGCAGTATTTT; CDR3 protein: CASSSDRDTDTQYF
V gene: TRBV7-2; D gene: TRBD1; clone size: NA; J gene: TRBJ2-2; CDR3 DNA: TGTGCCAGCAGCCCAAAATGGACAGGGGCCACCGGGGAGCTGTTTTTT; CDR3 protein: CASSPKWTGATGELFF
V gene: TRBV9; D gene: NA; clone size: NA; J gene: TRBJ2-3; CDR3 DNA: TGTGCCAGCAGCCTCCCGAGCTCAGATACGCAGTATTTT; CDR3 protein: CASSLPSSDTQYF
V gene: TRBV6-6; D gene: TRBD2; clone size: NA; J gene: TRBJ2-5; CDR3 DNA: TGTGCCAGCAGGAAGGCCGGGACTAGAGACCAAGAGACCCAGTACTTC; CDR3 protein: CASRKAGTRDQETQYF
V gene: TRBV11-2; D gene: TRBD1; clone size: NA; J gene: TRBJ2-7; CDR3 DNA: TGTGCCAGCAGCCCCGGGACAGGGGACTCCTACGAGCAGTACTTC; CDR3 protein: CASSPGTGDSYEQYF
V gene: TRBV23-1; D gene: NA; clone size: NA; J gene: TRBJ1-3; CDR3 DNA: TGCGCCAGCAGTCACTTACAGGCGAACTCTGGAAACACCATATATTTT; CDR3 protein: CASSHLQANSGNTIYF
V gene: TRBV18; D gene: NA; clone size: NA; J gene: TRBJ1-1; CDR3 DNA: TGTGCCAGCTCACCATTGGGGGGGCAGGTGAACACTGAAGCTTTCTTT; CDR3 protein: CASSPLGGQVNTEAFF
V gene: TRBV13; D gene: NA; clone size: NA; J gene: TRBJ2-7; CDR3 DNA: TGTGCCAGCAGCTCCATTGGTGGGCCTTACGAGCAGTACTTC; CDR3 protein: CASSSIGGPYEQYF
V gene: TRBV18; D gene: TRBD2; clone size: NA; J gene: TRBJ2-1; CDR3 DNA: TGTGCCAGCTCGTCCGGGACTAGCGCTTACAATGAGCAGTTCTTC; CDR3 protein: CASSSGTSAYNEQFF
V gene: TRBV5-1; D gene: NA; clone size: NA; J gene: TRBJ2-1; CDR3 DNA: TGCGCCAGCAGTTCCTTATACAATGAGCAGTTCTTC; CDR3 protein: CASSSLYNEQFF
V gene: TRBV5-1; D gene: NA; clone size: NA; J gene: TRBJ2-5; CDR3 DNA: TGCGCCAGCAGCTTGGGAGAAGGGGCTCCAAGTGAGACCCAGTACTTC; CDR3 protein: CASSLGEGAPSETQYF
V gene: TRBV29-1; D gene: TRBD1; clone size: NA; J gene: TRBJ1-1; CDR3 DNA: TGCAGCGCCTACAGGGGACTGAACACTGAAGCTTTCTTT; CDR3 protein: CSAYRGLNTEAFF
V gene: TRBV7-8; D gene: TRBD2; clone size: NA; J gene: TRBJ2-1; CDR3 DNA: TGTGCCAGCAGCTTAGATCTAGCGGGAGTCTCGACCTACAATGAGCAGTTCTTC; CDR3 protein: CASSLDLAGVSTYNEQFF
V gene: TRBV5-4; D gene: NA; clone size: NA; J gene: TRBJ1-4; CDR3 DNA: TGTGCCAGCAGCTTAGGCGGAACTGAAAAACTGTTTTTT; CDR3 protein: CASSLGGTEKLFF
V gene: TRBV10-3; D gene: TRBD1; clone size: few; J gene: TRBJ2-7; CDR3 DNA: TGTGCCATCAGTGGACTGGGGACAGGGGGCCCCGAGCAGTACTTC; CDR3 protein: CAISGLGTGGPEQYF
V gene: TRBV5-1; D gene: TRBD1; clone size: NA; J gene: TRBJ1-3; CDR3 DNA: TGCGCCAGCAGCTCCGCGGGACAGGGGTCTGGAAACACCATATATTTT; CDR3 protein: CASSSAGQGSGNTIYF
V gene: TRBV20-1; D gene: NA; clone size: NA; J gene: TRBJ2-5; CDR3 DNA: TGCAGTGCTACGAGAGAGACCCAGTACTTC; CDR3 protein: CSATRETQYF
V gene: TRBV7-2; D gene: NA; clone size: few; J gene: TRBJ1-6; CDR3 DNA: TGTGCCAGCAGCCCAGGCGGGGGCAGCTCCTATAATTCACCCCTCCACTTT; CDR3 protein: CASSPGGGSSYNSPLHF
V gene: TRBV19; D gene: NA; clone size: NA; J gene: TRBJ2-3; CDR3 DNA: TGTGCCAGTAGTCGGTCGTCCGGGAACGGGGCAGATACGCAGTATTTT; CDR3 protein: CASSRSSGNGADTQYF
V gene: TRBV6-5; D gene: TRBD1; clone size: once; J gene: TRBJ2-2; CDR3 DNA: TGTGCCAGCAGCCTTGGACAGGCCCTCGCCGGGGAGCTGTTTTTT; CDR3 protein: CASSLGQALAGELFF
V gene: TRBV19; D gene: NA; clone size: NA; J gene: TRBJ2-5; CDR3 DNA: TGTGCCAGTAGTGCAGTTACAGTCCAAGAGACCCAGTACTTC; CDR3 protein: CASSAVTVQETQYF
V gene: TRBV5-8; D gene: NA; clone size: few; J gene: TRBJ1-6; CDR3 DNA: TGTGCCGTAATTTCCCGGGACTCCGAGTCACCCCTCCACTTT; CDR3 protein: CAVISRDSESPLHF
V gene: TRBV10-2; D gene: TRBD2; clone size: NA; J gene: TRBJ2-5; CDR3 DNA: TGCGCCAGCAGTGACCGGACTAGCGGCCAAGAGACCCAGTACTTC; CDR3 protein: CASSDRTSGQETQYF
V gene: TRBV2; D gene: NA; clone size: once; J gene: TRBJ2-3; CDR3 DNA: TGTGCCAGCAGTGATCGCCTAGCGACAGATACGCAGTATTTT; CDR3 protein: CASSDRLATDTQYF
V gene: TRBV4-1; D gene: TRBD1; clone size: few; J gene: TRBJ1-3; CDR3 DNA: TGCGCCAGCAGCCAAGATGGACAGGAGTACCCTGGAAACACCATATATTTT; CDR3 protein: CASSQDGQEYPGNTIYF
V gene: TRBV9; D gene: NA; clone size: NA; J gene: TRBJ1-2; CDR3 DNA: TGTGCCAGCAGCGTAGGTCCCGGCAGGGCCTATGGCTACACCTTC; CDR3 protein: CASSVGPGRAYGYTF
V gene: TRBV4-3; D gene: TRBD1; clone size: NA; J gene: TRBJ2-3; CDR3 DNA: TGCGCCAGCAGCCAAGATGTGGGGACAGGGGCCATTTCAGATACGCAGTATTTT; CDR3 protein: CASSQDVGTGAISDTQYF
V gene: TRBV19; D gene: NA; clone size: NA; J gene: TRBJ2-3; CDR3 DNA: TGTGCCAGTAGTATAGATCCCAGAGGCGTTTCCCCAGATACGCAGTATTTT; CDR3 protein: CASSIDPRGVSPDTQYF
V gene: TRBV5-1; D gene: TRBD1; clone size: NA; J gene: TRBJ1-6; CDR3 DNA: TGCGCCAGCAGCCCAAGGACAGGGGGGGTCCCCCTCCACTTT; CDR3 protein: CASSPRTGGVPLHF
V gene: TRBV6-1; D gene: TRBD1; clone size: once; J gene: TRBJ2-7; CDR3 DNA: TGTGCCAGCAGTGAAGGGGAGGTGACAGGGGTCATCTACGAGCAGTACTTC; CDR3 protein: CASSEGEVTGVIYEQYF
V gene: TRBV29-1; D gene: NA; clone size: NA; J gene: TRBJ1-3; CDR3 DNA: TGCAGCGTTGCGACAGCTCGAAGCTCTGGAAACACCATATATTTT; CDR3 protein: CSVATARSSGNTIYF
V gene: TRBV15; D gene: TRBD1; clone size: NA; J gene: TRBJ1-4; CDR3 DNA: TGTGCCACCAGCAGAGATCAGGGGGGCACTAATGAAAAACTGTTTTTT; CDR3 protein: CATSRDQGGTNEKLFF
V gene: TRBV7-6; D gene: NA; clone size: NA; J gene: TRBJ2-1; CDR3 DNA: TGTGCCAGCAGCTTAGCAGACTCTATTTACAATGAGCAGTTCTTC; CDR3 protein: CASSLADSIYNEQFF
V gene: TRBV30; D gene: NA; clone size: NA; J gene: TRBJ1-4; CDR3 DNA: TGTGCCTGGGAGGTCGGAAGAAGTGAAAAACTGTTTTTT; CDR3 protein: CAWEVGRSEKLFF
V gene: TRBV7-3; D gene: NA; clone size: NA; J gene: TRBJ2-1; CDR3 DNA: TGTGCCAGCAGCCTAGCACCGAGCTCCTACAATGAGCAGTTCTTC; CDR3 protein: CASSLAPSSYNEQFF
V gene: TRBV25-1; D gene: TRBD1; clone size: NA; J gene: TRBJ1-3; CDR3 DNA: TGTGCCAGCAGCCGCCGGGACAGGGGGCTTGGAAACACCATATATTTT; CDR3 protein: CASSRRDRGLGNTIYF
V gene: TRBV9; D gene: TRBD1; clone size: NA; J gene: TRBJ1-6; CDR3 DNA: TGTGCCAGCAGCCCCTGGACAGGCTATAATTCACCCCTCCACTTT; CDR3 protein: CASSPWTGYNSPLHF
V gene: TRBV7-9; D gene: NA; clone size: NA; J gene: TRBJ1-1; CDR3 DNA: TGTGCCAGCAGCTCCCGGACAGACATTATGAACACTGAAGCTTTCTTT; CDR3 protein: CASSSRTDIMNTEAFF